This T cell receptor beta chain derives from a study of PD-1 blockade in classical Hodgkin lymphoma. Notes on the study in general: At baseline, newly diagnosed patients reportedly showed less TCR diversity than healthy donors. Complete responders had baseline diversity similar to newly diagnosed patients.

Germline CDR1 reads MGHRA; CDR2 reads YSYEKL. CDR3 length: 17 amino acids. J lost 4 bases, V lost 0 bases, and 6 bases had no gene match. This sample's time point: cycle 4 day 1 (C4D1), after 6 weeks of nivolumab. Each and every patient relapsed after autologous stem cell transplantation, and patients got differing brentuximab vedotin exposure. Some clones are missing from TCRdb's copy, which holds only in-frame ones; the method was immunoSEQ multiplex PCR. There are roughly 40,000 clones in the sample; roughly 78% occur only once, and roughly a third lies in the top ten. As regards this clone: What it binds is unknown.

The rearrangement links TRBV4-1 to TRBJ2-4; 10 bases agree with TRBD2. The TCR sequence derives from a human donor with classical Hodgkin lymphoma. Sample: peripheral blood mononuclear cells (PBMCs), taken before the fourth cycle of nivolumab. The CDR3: CASSQEGQRGGKNIQYF. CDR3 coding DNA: TGCGCCAGCAGCCAAGAGGGCCAGCGGGGGGGAAAAAACATTCAGTACTTC.